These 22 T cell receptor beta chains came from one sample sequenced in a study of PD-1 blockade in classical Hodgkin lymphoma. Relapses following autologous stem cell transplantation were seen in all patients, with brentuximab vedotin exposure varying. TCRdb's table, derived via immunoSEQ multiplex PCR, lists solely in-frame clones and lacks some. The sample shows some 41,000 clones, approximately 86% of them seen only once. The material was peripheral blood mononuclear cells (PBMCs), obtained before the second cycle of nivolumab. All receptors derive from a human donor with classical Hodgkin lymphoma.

CDR3 loop: CASSPGTGPNSEQYF. CDR3 DNA sequence: TGTGCCAGCAGTCCCGGGACAGGGCCTAACTCCGAGCAGTACTTC. J is TRBJ2-7 and V is TRBV5-5, with 9 bases that match TRBD1. This CDR3 is 15 amino acids long. Per the germline V gene, CDR1 is SGHKS and CDR2 is YYEKEE (reference sequence). Trimming removed 5 bases from V and 6 bases from J; junction bases left unmatched: 12.

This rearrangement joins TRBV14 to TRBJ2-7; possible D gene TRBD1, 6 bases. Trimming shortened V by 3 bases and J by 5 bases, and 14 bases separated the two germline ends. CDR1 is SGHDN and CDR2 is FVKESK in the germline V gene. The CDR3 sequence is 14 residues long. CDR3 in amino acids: CASSQTNNRDEQYF. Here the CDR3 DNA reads TGTGCCAGCAGCCAGACCAACAACAGGGACGAGCAGTACTTC.

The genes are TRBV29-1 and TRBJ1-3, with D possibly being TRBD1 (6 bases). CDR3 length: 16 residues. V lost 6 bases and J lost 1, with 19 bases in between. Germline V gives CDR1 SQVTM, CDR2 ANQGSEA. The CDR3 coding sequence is TGCAGCGTCCACAGGGTCGAAAGGCTTTCTGGAAACACCATATATTTT. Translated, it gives CSVHRVERLSGNTIYF.

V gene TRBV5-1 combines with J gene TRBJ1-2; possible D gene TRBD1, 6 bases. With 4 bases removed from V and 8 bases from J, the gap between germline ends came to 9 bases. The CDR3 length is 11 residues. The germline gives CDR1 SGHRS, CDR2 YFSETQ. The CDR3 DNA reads TGCGCCAGCAGCGAGGGGGGCGGCTACACCTTC. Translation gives CASSEGGGYTF. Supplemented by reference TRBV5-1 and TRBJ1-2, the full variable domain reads KAGVTQTPRYLIKTRGQQVTLSCSPISGHRSVSWYQQTPGQGLQFLFEYFSETQRNKGNFPGRFSGRQFSNSRSEMNVSTLELGDSALYLCASSEGGGYTFGSGTRLTVV.

CDR3 nucleotide sequence: TGTGCCAGCAGCGTAGGAGCACAGGGTGGTAACGAGCAGTACTTC. Its translation is CASSVGAQGGNEQYF. The gene calls are TRBV9 and TRBJ2-7; TRBD1 is a possible D gene (6 bases). CDR1 and CDR2 (germline): SGDLS, YYNGEE. The CDR3 runs to 15 residues. Trimming left V 0 bases short and J 5 bases short, with 15 bases between.

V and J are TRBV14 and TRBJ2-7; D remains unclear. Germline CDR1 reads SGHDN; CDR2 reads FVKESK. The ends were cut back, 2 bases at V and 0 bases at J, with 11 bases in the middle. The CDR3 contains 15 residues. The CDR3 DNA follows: TGTGCCAGCAGCCAACAGCGTTACAGCTCCTACGAGCAGTACTTC. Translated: CASSQQRYSSYEQYF.

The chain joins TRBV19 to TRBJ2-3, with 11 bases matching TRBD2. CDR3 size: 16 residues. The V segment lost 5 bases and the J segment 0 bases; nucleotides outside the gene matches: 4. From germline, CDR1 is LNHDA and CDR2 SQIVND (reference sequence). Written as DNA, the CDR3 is TGTGCCAGTAGTTCCCGGACTAGCGGGAGCACAGATACGCAGTATTTT. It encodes CASSSRTSGSTDTQYF.

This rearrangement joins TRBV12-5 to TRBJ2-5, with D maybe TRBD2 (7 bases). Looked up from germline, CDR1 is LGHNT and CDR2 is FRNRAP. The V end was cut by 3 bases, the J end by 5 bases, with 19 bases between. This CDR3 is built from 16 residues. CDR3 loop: CASGLGGRGHSETQYF. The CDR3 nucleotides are TGTGCTAGTGGTTTAGGGGGGAGGGGCCACTCCGAGACCCAGTACTTC. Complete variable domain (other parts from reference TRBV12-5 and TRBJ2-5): DARVTQTPRHKVTEMGQEVTMRCQPILGHNTVFWYRQTMMQGLELLAYFRNRAPLDDSGMPKDRFSAEMPDATLATLKIQPSEPRDSAVYFCASGLGGRGHSETQYFGPGTRLLVL.

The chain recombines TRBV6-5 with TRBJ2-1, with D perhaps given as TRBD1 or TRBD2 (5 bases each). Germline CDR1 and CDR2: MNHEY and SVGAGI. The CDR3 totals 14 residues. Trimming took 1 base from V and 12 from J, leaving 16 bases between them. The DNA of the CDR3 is TGTGCCAGCAGTTACTTCCGGCAGGGAGTGAGGCAGTTCTTC. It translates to CASSYFRQGVRQFF.

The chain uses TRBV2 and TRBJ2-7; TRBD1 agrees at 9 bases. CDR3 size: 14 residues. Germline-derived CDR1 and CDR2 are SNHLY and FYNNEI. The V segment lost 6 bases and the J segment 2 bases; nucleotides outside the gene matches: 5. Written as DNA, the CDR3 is TGTGCCAGCAGGGGACAGGGACGAACCTACGAGCAGTACTTC. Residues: CASRGQGRTYEQYF.

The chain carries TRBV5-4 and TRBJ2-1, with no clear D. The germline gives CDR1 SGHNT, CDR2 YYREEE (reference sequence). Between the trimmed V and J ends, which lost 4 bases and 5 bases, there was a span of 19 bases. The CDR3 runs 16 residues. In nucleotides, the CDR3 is TGTGCCAGCAGCCCACGTACTTACCAATCGGACAATGAGCAGTTCTTC. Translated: CASSPRTYQSDNEQFF. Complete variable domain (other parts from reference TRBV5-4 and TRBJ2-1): ETGVTQSPTHLIKTRGQQVTLRCSSQSGHNTVSWYQQALGQGPQFIFQYYREEENGRGNFPPRFSGLQFPNYSSELNVNALELDDSALYLCASSPRTYQSDNEQFFGPGTRLTVL.

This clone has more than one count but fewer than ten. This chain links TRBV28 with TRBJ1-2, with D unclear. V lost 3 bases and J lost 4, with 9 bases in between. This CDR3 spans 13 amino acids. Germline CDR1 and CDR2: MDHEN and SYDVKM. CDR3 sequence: CASSFSAFYGYTF. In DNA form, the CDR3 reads TGTGCCAGCAGTTTCTCGGCTTTCTATGGCTACACCTTC.

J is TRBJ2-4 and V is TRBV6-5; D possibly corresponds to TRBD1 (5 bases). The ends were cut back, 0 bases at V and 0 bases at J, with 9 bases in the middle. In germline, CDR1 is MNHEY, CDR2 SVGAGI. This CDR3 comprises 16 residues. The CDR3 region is CASSYSKQVAKNIQYF. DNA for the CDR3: TGTGCCAGCAGTTACTCCAAACAGGTAGCCAAAAACATTCAGTACTTC.

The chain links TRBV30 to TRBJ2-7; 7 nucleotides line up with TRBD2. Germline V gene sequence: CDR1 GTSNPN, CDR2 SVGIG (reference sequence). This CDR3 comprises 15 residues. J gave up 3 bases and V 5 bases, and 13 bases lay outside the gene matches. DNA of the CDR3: TGTGCCTGGGCGCCTGGGGGGGAGGGCCTCTACGAGCAGTACTTC. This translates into CAWAPGGEGLYEQYF.

The CDR3: CASSYGQGYEQYF. For the CDR3, the DNA is TGTGCCAGCAGCTACGGACAGGGCTACGAGCAGTACTTC. The V gene is TRBV11-2, the J gene TRBJ2-7, with 8 bases fitting TRBD1. The CDR3 loop spans 13 amino acids. Germline assignment: CDR1 SGHAT and CDR2 FQNNGV. J lost 3 bases, V lost 4 bases, and 2 bases had no gene match.

CDR3 region: CASSPMPQLSEAFF. For the CDR3, the DNA is TGTGCCAGCAGTCCCATGCCCCAGTTGTCTGAAGCTTTCTTT. This chain links TRBV27 with TRBJ1-1, with D unresolved. This CDR3 is built from 14 residues. Trimming cost V 5 bases and J 6 bases, with 16 bases left between them. Looked up from germline, CDR1 is MNHEY and CDR2 is SMNVEV (reference sequence).

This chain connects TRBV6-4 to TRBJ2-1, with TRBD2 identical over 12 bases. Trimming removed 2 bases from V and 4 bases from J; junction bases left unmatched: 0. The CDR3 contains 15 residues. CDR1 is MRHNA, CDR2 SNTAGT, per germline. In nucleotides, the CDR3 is TGTGCCAGCAGTGACGGGACTAGCGGGTACAATGAGCAGTTCTTC. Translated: CASSDGTSGYNEQFF.

Here the CDR3 DNA reads TGTGCCAGCAGCCTTAGCGGGAGGGCGGATACGCAGTATTTT. Protein: CASSLSGRADTQYF. The chain uses TRBV27 and TRBJ2-3; 11 bases are shared with TRBD2. The germline gives CDR1 MNHEY, CDR2 SMNVEV (reference sequence). V was pared by 6 bases and J by 6 bases, with 5 bases of the junction left unmatched. The CDR3 has 14 residues.

CDR3: CASSTGQGAYLETQYF. DNA of the CDR3: TGCGCCAGCAGCACGGGACAGGGGGCCTATTTAGAGACCCAGTACTTC. The gene calls are TRBV5-1 and TRBJ2-5; 12 nucleotides line up with TRBD1. Germline-derived CDR1 and CDR2 are SGHRS and YFSETQ. V lost 4 bases and J lost 4; bases outside the gene matches: 8. The CDR3 loop spans 16 amino acids.

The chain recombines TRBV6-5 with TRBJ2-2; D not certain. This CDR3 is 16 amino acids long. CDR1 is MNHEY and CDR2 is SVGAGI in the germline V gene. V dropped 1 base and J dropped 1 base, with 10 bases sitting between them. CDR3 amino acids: CASSYYGVLNTGELFF. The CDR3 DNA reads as TGTGCCAGCAGTTACTATGGGGTCCTGAACACCGGGGAGCTGTTTTTT.

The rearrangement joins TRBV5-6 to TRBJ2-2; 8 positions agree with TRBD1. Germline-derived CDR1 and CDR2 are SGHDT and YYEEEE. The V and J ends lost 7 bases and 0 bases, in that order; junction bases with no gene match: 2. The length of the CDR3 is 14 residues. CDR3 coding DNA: TGTGCCAGCCGGACAGGGACGAACACCGGGGAGCTGTTTTTT. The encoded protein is CASRTGTNTGELFF.

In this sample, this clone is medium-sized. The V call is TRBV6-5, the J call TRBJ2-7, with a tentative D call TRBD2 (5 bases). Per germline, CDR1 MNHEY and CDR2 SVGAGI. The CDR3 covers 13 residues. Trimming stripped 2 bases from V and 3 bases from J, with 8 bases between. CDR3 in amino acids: CASSYTGNYEQYF. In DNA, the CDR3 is TGTGCCAGCAGTTACACGGGGAACTACGAGCAGTACTTC.